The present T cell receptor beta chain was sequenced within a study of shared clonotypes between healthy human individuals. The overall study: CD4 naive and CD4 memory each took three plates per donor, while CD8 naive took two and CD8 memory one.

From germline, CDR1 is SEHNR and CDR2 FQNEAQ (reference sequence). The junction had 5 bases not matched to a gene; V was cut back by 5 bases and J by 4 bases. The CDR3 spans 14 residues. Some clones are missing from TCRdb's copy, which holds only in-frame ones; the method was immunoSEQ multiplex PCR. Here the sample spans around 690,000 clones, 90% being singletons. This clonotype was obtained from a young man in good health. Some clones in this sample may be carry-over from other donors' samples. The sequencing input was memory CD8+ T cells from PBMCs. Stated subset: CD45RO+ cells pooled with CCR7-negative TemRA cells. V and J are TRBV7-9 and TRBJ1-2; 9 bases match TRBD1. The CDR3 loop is CASSLGTGIYGYTF. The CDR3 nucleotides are TGTGCCAGCAGCCTCGGGACAGGGATCTATGGCTACACCTTC.